The sample holds many counts of the clone carrying this TCR beta chain. Its specificity is unknown. Per germline, CDR1 SQVTM and CDR2 ANQGSEA. V lost 6 bases to trimming and J lost 3 bases, with 9 bases between them. The CDR3 sequence is 12 residues long. This sample was included in a study of naive and memory T cell subsets. Study-wide points: A few larger clonotypes appeared in naive repertoires, especially CD8, possibly memory cells re-expressing CD45RA.

The beta constant-region primer was an equimolar mix of two oligonucleotides covering TRBC1 and TRBC2. Four rounds of PCR amplified the ligated cDNA using nested alpha and beta constant-region primers plus SP2. TCRdb reanalysed the UMI-ligation and nested PCR reads using MiXCR and keeps one entry per CDR3 protein. The sample consists of over 110,000 distinct CDR3 sequences, approximately 18% of them appearing once. Overnight CMV lysate stimulation of fresh PBMCs defined donor CMV status by CD4+ IFNgamma. Sample: naive CD8+ T cells from blood. This chain connects TRBV29-1 to TRBJ1-3; D gene uncertain. This TCR was recovered from a human donor in good health. CDR3 sequence: CSVETSGNTIYF. DNA for the CDR3: TGCAGCGTCGAGACTAGTGGAAACACCATATATTTT.